Here is one T cell receptor (beta chain) with its context. The target of this receptor is not known. The record has no base qualities; no much larger clone is one base away. The QIAamp DNA FFPE kit was used to extract genomic DNA from formalin-fixed paraffin-embedded autopsy tissue. The V end loses 1 base and the J end loses 6 bases, and a stretch of 13 bases separates them. CDR1 MGHRA and CDR2 YSYEKL were looked up in the germline V gene. Spanning cysteine to phenylalanine, the CDR3 consists of 14 amino acids. Only CDR3 DNA is held: 42 bases, read in frame from base 1. This sample was taken from a study of T cell repertoires in MIS-A myocarditis (dated by TCRdb to between 2021 and 2024). The immunoSEQ bias-controlled multiplex PCR was used to amplify TCRbeta CDR3 regions, which were then sequenced at high throughput. Concerning the study's data processing: The immunoSEQ vendor pipeline collapsed and filtered the CDR3 sequences so that the abundance and frequency of each unique TCRbeta CDR3 could be quantified. Dominant CDR3 amino acid sequences were clustered with SARS-CoV-2-specific ImmuneCODE TCRbeta sequences by CD-HIT using a 90% global sequence identity threshold. A clone was classed as hyperexpanded at a frequency of 0.1 to 1 and as large at a frequency of 0.01 to 0.1. CDR3 amino acid sequences and V and J gene assignments of dominant clones were confirmed with MiXCR. The R stringdist package was used to compute Levenshtein distances between the patient clonotypes and the ImmuneCODE hits. Here the immuneACCESS table is served through TCRdb, limited to in-frame sequences with V and J called. Missing clones are a known gap in these copies; in checked studies unresolved V genes cover under half, and the rest lacks a known reason. V, J and clone size are taken as reported in that table, and D and trimming were inferred from the DNA itself. The sample table holds 5,500 to 8,000 clones, of which approximately 72% were seen once. Together, the top ten hold roughly 18% of the sample.

The sequence was obtained from a man in his late teens or twenties with fulminant myocarditis from multisystem inflammatory syndrome in adults (MIS-A) after COVID-19. Rearrangement joined TRBV4-1 to TRBJ2-7, with a tentative D call of TRBD1 or TRBD2, each matching 5 bases. Sequencing used right inferior lung lobe tissue obtained at autopsy. This receptor has the CDR3 CASSQAFEGSEQYF. The DNA reads as follows: TGCGCCAGCAGCCAAGCTTTTGAGGGGTCCGAGCAGTACTTC.